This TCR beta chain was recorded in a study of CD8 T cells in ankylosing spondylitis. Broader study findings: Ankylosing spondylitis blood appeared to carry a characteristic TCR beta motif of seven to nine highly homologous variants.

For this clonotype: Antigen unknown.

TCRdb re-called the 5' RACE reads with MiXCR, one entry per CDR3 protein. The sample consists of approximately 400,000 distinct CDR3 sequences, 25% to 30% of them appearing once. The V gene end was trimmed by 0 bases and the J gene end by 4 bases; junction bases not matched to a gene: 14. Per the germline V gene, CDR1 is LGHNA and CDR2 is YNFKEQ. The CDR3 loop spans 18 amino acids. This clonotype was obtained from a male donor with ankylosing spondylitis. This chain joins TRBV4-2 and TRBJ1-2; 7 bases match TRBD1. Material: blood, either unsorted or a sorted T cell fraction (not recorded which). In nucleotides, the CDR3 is TGTGCCAGCAGCCAAGATCCCAACCGGGGACAGAATATCTATGGCTACACCTTC. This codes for CASSQDPNRGQNIYGYTF.